The clone carrying this T cell receptor (beta chain) has more than one count but fewer than ten. Its matching antigen is unknown. These data belong to a study of T cell repertoires and HLA-DP antigens. Study-wide background: DNA input averaged approximately 240 ng in sorted CD137+CD4+ and around 1.2 ug in pre-culture CD4+.

CD4+ T cells, purified by negative selection, averaged about 98% purity. Sequencing used immunoSEQ multiplex PCR; TCRdb keeps in-frame clones, though not all of them. The repertoire consists of approximately 86,000 clones, with around 86% occurring once and the leading ten covering 1.7%. The germline V gene encodes CDR1 GTSNPN and CDR2 SVGIG (reference sequence). There are 15 residues in the CDR3. Trimming removed 2 bases from V and 6 bases from J, with 17 bases in between. The receptor comes from a man aged 45-65 years in good health and CMV-seronegative. This chain uses TRBV30 with TRBJ2-1; D perhaps matches TRBD2 (6 bases). Sequenced: CD4+ T cells from PBMCs. For the CDR3, the DNA is TGTGCCTGGAGTCGGAGGGCGTCCCGCGGCAATGAGCAGTTCTTC. Residues: CAWSRRASRGNEQFF.